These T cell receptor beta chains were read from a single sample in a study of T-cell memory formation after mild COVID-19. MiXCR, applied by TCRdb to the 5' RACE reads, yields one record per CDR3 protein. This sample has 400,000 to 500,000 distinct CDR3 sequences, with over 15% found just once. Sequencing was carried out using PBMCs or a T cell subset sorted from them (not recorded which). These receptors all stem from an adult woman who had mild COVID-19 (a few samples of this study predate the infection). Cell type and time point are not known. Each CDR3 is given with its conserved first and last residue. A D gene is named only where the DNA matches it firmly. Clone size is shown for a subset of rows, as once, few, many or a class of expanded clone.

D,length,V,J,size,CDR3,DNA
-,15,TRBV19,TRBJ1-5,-,CASSIDAGSNQPQHF,TGTGCCAGTAGTATCGACGCGGGGAGCAATCAGCCCCAGCATTTT
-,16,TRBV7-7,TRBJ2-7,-,CASSPPRGLLSYEQYF,TGTGCTAGCTCCCCACCCCGGGGGCTCCTCTCCTACGAGCAGTACTTC
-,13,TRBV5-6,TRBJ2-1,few,CASSLNSGNEQFF,TGTGCCAGCAGCCTTAATAGCGGCAATGAGCAGTTCTTC
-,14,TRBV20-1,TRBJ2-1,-,CSARSLGGYNEQFF,TGCAGTGCTAGGTCGCTAGGGGGTTACAATGAGCAGTTCTTC
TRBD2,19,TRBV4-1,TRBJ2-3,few,CVSSQEWYSGRGEGDTQYF,TGCGTCAGCAGCCAAGAGTGGTATTCCGGGCGGGGGGAAGGAGATACGCAGTATTTT
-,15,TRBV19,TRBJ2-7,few,CASSPPGSPTYEQYF,TGTGCCAGTAGTCCTCCTGGGTCCCCAACCTACGAGCAGTACTTC
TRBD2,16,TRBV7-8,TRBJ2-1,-,CASSFQRLAGPNEQFF,TGTGCCAGCAGCTTCCAGCGGCTAGCGGGGCCTAATGAGCAGTTCTTC
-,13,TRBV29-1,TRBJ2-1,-,CSLGRGSYNEQFF,TGCAGCCTAGGGCGCGGGTCCTACAATGAGCAGTTCTTC
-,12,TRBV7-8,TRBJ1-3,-,CASGGPGNTIYF,TGTGCCAGCGGGGGGCCTGGAAACACCATATATTTT
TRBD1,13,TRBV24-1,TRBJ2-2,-,CAAATGGPGELFF,TGTGCCGCCGCGACAGGGGGTCCCGGGGAGCTGTTTTTT
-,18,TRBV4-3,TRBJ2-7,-,CASSQDRYGGASSYEQYF,TGCGCCAGCAGCCAAGATCGTTATGGCGGGGCATCCTCCTACGAGCAGTACTTC
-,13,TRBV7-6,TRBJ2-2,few,CASTTPQKRELFF,TGTGCCAGCACCACCCCACAGAAACGGGAGCTGTTTTTT
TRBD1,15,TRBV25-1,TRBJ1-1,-,CASSEGSDRVTEAFF,TGTGCCAGCAGTGAGGGATCAGACAGGGTCACTGAAGCTTTCTTT
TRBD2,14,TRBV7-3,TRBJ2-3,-,CASSSPGTSGPPEF,TGTGCCAGCAGTTCACCGGGGACTAGCGGCCCCCCAGAGTTT
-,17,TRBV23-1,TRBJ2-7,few,CASSQFHRNPNGYEQYF,TGCGCCAGCAGTCAATTCCACAGGAACCCGAACGGTTACGAGCAGTACTTC
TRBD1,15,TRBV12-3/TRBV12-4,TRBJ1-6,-,CASRLGTGVSSPLHF,TGTGCCAGCAGACTCGGGACAGGGGTTAGTTCACCCCTCCACTTT
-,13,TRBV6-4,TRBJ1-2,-,CASSAEGGYGYTF,TGTGCCAGCAGTGCAGAGGGAGGCTATGGCTACACCTTC
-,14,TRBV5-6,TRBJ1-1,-,CASSYVWGNTEAFF,TGTGCCAGCAGCTATGTGTGGGGGAACACTGAAGCTTTCTTT
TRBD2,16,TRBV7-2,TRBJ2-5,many,CASSPGWGEGQETQYF,TGTGCCAGCAGCCCAGGTTGGGGGGAGGGGCAGGAGACCCAGTACTTC
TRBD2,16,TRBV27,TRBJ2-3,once,CASRVISGGAADTQYF,TGTGCCAGCAGGGTAATTAGCGGGGGGGCGGCAGATACGCAGTATTTT
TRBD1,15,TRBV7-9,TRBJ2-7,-,CASSYTGTGGNEQYF,TGTGCCAGCAGCTACACCGGGACAGGGGGAAACGAGCAGTACTTC
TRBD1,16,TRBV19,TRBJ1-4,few,CASSKLVGQGNEKLFF,TGTGCCAGTAGTAAGTTAGTCGGACAGGGAAATGAAAAACTGTTTTTT
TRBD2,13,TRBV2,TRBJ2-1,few,CASGGGFYNEQFF,TGTGCCAGCGGGGGAGGGTTCTACAATGAGCAGTTCTTC
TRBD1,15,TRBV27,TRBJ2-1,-,CASSFAQTGSPEQFF,TGTGCCAGCAGTTTCGCCCAGACAGGGAGTCCTGAGCAGTTCTTC
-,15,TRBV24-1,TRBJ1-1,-,CATSADRGMNTEAFF,TGTGCCACCAGTGCCGATCGGGGCATGAACACTGAAGCTTTCTTT